The rows below give T cell receptor beta chains drawn from one sample of a study of blood T cell repertoires in COVID-19. Some clones are missing from TCRdb's copy, which holds only in-frame ones; the method was immunoSEQ multiplex PCR. The profile shows approximately 290,000 clones, 70% to 90% of them singletons. Material for sequencing was PBMCs or T cells enriched from blood (not recorded which). These receptors were collected from a woman in her 30s who had recovered from COVID-19. Both conserved end residues are part of each CDR3. A D gene is named only where the DNA matches it firmly. Where a row states a size, it is once, few, many or the class of an expanded clone; other rows omit it.

>TRBD1|TRBV9|NA|TRBJ2-5
TGTGCCAGCAGCGAGACAGGGGGAAGGGAGACCCAGTACTTC
CASSETGGRETQYF
>NA|TRBV6-2/TRBV6-3|NA|TRBJ1-5
TGTGCCAGCAGTTCTAAACTGCAGGGTTGGATTCAGCCCCAGCATTTT
CASSSKLQGWIQPQHF
>NA|TRBV2|NA|TRBJ2-3
TGTGCCAGCAGTTTAGCAGGGGGGATAGGTAGCACAGATACGCAGTATTTT
CASSLAGGIGSTDTQYF
>NA|TRBV19|NA|TRBJ1-3
TGTGCCAGTAGTATGATGTCAGGGCGCTCTGGAAACACCATATATTTT
CASSMMSGRSGNTIYF
>NA|TRBV5-1|NA|TRBJ1-5
TGCGCCAGCAGCCCTTCAGGGCCGCAAGATCAGCCCCAGCATTTT
CASSPSGPQDQPQHF
>NA|TRBV28|NA|TRBJ2-7
TGTGCCAGCAGTTTAGACGGAGCCTACTACGAGCAGTACTTC
CASSLDGAYYEQYF
>TRBD1|TRBV30|NA|TRBJ2-5
TGTGCCTGGAGTGTAGGGACAGAGTACCAAGAGACCCAGTACTTC
CAWSVGTEYQETQYF
>TRBD1|TRBV28|NA|TRBJ1-6
TGTGCCAGCAGCCCCGGGACAGATCTTAATTCACCCCTCCACTTT
CASSPGTDLNSPLHF
>TRBD2|TRBV29-1|NA|TRBJ2-1
TGCAGTGGGGGTCAGCGGGAACAACAAGAGAATGAGCAGTTCTTC
CSGGQREQQENEQFF
>NA|TRBV15|once|TRBJ2-1
TGTGCCACCAGCAGAGATCTAGGGGATGAGCAGTTCTTC
CATSRDLGDEQFF
>NA|TRBV5-1|NA|TRBJ1-3
TGCGCCAGCAGCTTGGCCTATAGCTCTGGAAACACCATATATTTT
CASSLAYSSGNTIYF
>NA|TRBV7-2|NA|TRBJ1-5
TGTGCCAGCAGCTTAGAGGGGAGGCAGCCCCAGCATTTT
CASSLEGRQPQHF
>TRBD2|TRBV27|NA|TRBJ2-7
TGTGCCAGCACACCCCTTCTAGCTAGCGGCAAATGGGGCCCCTCCTACGAGCAGTACTTC
CASTPLLASGKWGPSYEQYF
>TRBD1|TRBV28|NA|TRBJ1-3
TGTGCCAGCAGGGAGGACAGGGTTGGAAACACCATATATTTT
CASREDRVGNTIYF
>TRBD1|TRBV19|NA|TRBJ1-1
TGTGCCAGTAGTATTGAGGTTCGGGACAGGGGAAACACTGAAGCTTTCTTT
CASSIEVRDRGNTEAFF
>NA|TRBV11-3|NA|TRBJ2-3
TGTGCCAGCAGCTTTGGATCCGGGGGTGCGACAGATACGCAGTATTTT
CASSFGSGGATDTQYF
>TRBD2|TRBV9|NA|TRBJ2-1
TGTGCCAGCAGCCTGAGGACTAGCGGGGGGAATGAGCAGTTCTTC
CASSLRTSGGNEQFF
>NA|TRBV19|NA|TRBJ2-7
TGTGCCAGTAGTATAACTGACAGATTCTCCTACGAGCAGTACTTC
CASSITDRFSYEQYF
>NA|TRBV12-3/TRBV12-4|once|TRBJ2-7
TGTGCCAACGAAATCAGGGGCGAGCAGTACTTC
CANEIRGEQYF
>TRBD1|TRBV30|NA|TRBJ2-7
TGTGCCGGTACGACAGGGTCCTCCTCCGAGCAGTACTTC
CAGTTGSSSEQYF
>NA|TRBV10-3|NA|TRBJ1-1
TGTGCCATCAGTGAATCTCGAGGGGGCACTGAAGCTTTCTTT
CAISESRGGTEAFF
>NA|TRBV29-1|NA|TRBJ2-5
TGCAGCGCCGAGGTGTACGAACACCAAGAGACCCAGTACTTC
CSAEVYEHQETQYF
>NA|TRBV27|NA|TRBJ2-3
NA
CASSSSPGRWDTQYF
>NA|TRBV5-3|NA|TRBJ1-4
TGTGCCAGAAGCTTCGGAGGGCTGGTTACGGAAAAACTGTTTTTT
CARSFGGLVTEKLFF
>TRBD2|TRBV6-1|NA|TRBJ2-3
TGTGCCAGCAGTGATACCGGGACTAGCGGCACAGATACGCAGTATTTT
CASSDTGTSGTDTQYF
>NA|TRBV15|NA|TRBJ1-2
TGTGCCACCAGCAGTATACCCCGGGATCCTGGGGGCTACACCTTC
CATSSIPRDPGGYTF
>NA|TRBV6-5|NA|TRBJ2-7
TGTGCCAGCAGGCAGGGGATTCCCTACGAGCAGTACTTC
CASRQGIPYEQYF
>NA|TRBV2|NA|TRBJ2-4
TGTGCCAGCGGGGGGGCTGGACAGGGCCAAGCCAAAAACATTCAGTACTTC
CASGGAGQGQAKNIQYF
>NA|TRBV27|NA|TRBJ2-7
TGTGCCAGCAGTTTTCCCTTCCGCGAGCAGTACTTC
CASSFPFREQYF
>TRBD2|TRBV5-1|NA|TRBJ2-3
TGCGCCAGCAGCCATTCCATCGGGGGGAAGACAGATACGCAGTATTTT
CASSHSIGGKTDTQYF
>NA|TRBV29-1|NA|TRBJ1-2
TGCAGCGTTACTCGGACAGACTATGGCTACACCTTC
CSVTRTDYGYTF
>NA|TRBV2|once|TRBJ1-1
TGTGCCAGCAGTGAAAGACGGTGGGGGCTTGAAGCTTTCTTT
CASSERRWGLEAFF
>NA|TRBV14|few|TRBJ2-7
TGTGCCAGCAGCCATCCTGCGGCAGGGGACTACGAGCAGTACTTC
CASSHPAAGDYEQYF
>TRBD2|TRBV5-4|NA|TRBJ2-7
TGTGCCAGCAGCTTAAGCGGGGGGGCTGGTCACGAGCAGTACTTC
CASSLSGGAGHEQYF
>NA|TRBV10-3|NA|TRBJ1-2
TGTGCCATCAGCCGGACAGAAGCCAATGGCTACACCTTC
CAISRTEANGYTF
>NA|TRBV28|NA|TRBJ1-1
TGTGCCAGCAGTTTACTCACGCGTACTGAAGCTTTCTTT
CASSLLTRTEAFF
>NA|TRBV24-1|NA|TRBJ2-1
TGTGCCACCCGGGACAACAATGAGCAGTTCTTC
CATRDNNEQFF